The clone carrying this T cell receptor beta chain was seen more than once but under ten times. What it binds is not known. These data belong to a study of T cells after yellow fever vaccination. Whole-study results and caveats: A limited proportion of clonotypes was detected within both the CD4 and CD8 compartments.

The authors made TCR cDNA by 5'RACE template switching, adding a universal primer site and UMIs. TCRdb used MiXCR to reprocess the 5' RACE reads, holding one entry per CDR3 protein. The sample contains roughly 520,000 distinct CDR3 sequences, 20% to 25% of which appear only once. The CDR3 spans 14 residues. Per the germline V gene, CDR1 is DFQATT and CDR2 is SNEGSKA (reference sequence). The clonotype comes from a man aged 18 to 29 who received the YFV17D yellow fever vaccine. Specimen: PBMCs, collected approximately 22 days after the first yellow fever vaccination. The chain has TRBV20-1 and TRBJ2-3; 10 bases agree with TRBD1. CDR3 sequence reads: CSATGTGVADTQYF. CDR3 DNA sequence: TGCAGCGCGACCGGGACAGGGGTCGCAGATACGCAGTATTTT.